What follows are 25 T cell receptor beta chains derived from one specimen sequenced in a study of Ad26.COV2.S vaccination and SARS-CoV-2 variants. TCRdb's table, derived via immunoSEQ multiplex PCR, lists solely in-frame clones and lacks some. In the table there are approximately 480,000 clones, roughly 89% of which are singletons. Treatment specified: around 19 received Ad26.COV2.S at low or high dose, single or two shots; 5 received placebo; per-sample allocation not given. Samples were taken on day 63 after the first vaccine or placebo injection. The sequencing here drew on peripheral blood, taken in a trial of Ad26.COV2.S vaccine versus placebo. All receptors derive from a person aged 18 to 59 who received the Ad26.COV2.S COVID-19 vaccine or a placebo.

The chain joins TRBV6-5 to TRBJ2-3, with TRBD1 identical over 11 bases. The germline CDR1 and CDR2 sequences are MNHEY and SVGAGI. J lost 5 bases, V lost 6 bases, and 7 bases had no gene match. This CDR3 is built from 15 residues. CDR3 bases: TGTGCCAGCAGACCCGGGACAGGGGGGGTAGATACGCAGTATTTT. Translation: CASRPGTGGVDTQYF.

This chain connects TRBV4-3 to TRBJ2-6; possible D gene TRBD2, 5 bases. Trimming took 1 base from V and 1 from J, leaving 11 bases between them. Germline CDR1 is LGHNA and CDR2 is YSLEER. This CDR3 has 17 residues. The CDR3 DNA is TGCGCCAGCAGCCAAGCCCTCCCGGGGTCTGGGGCCAACGTCCTGACTTTC. It translates to CASSQALPGSGANVLTF.

This clone has just one count. The chain carries TRBV28 and TRBJ1-1; TRBD1 aligns across 9 bases. Germline values: CDR1 MDHEN, CDR2 SYDVKM. The CDR3 is 12 residues long. V dropped 4 bases and J dropped 12; count of bases not matched to a gene: 6. In DNA form, the CDR3 reads TGTGCCAGCAGTTCGGGACAGGGCTTCTCTTTCTTT. Translating gives CASSSGQGFSFF.

The chain couples TRBV9 to TRBJ2-3; D possibly corresponds to TRBD2 (6 bases). Germline V gives CDR1 SGDLS, CDR2 YYNGEE. The V gene lost 3 bases and the J gene lost 5 bases, with 13 bases spanning the gap. CDR3 length: 14 residues. Written as DNA, the CDR3 is TGTGCCAGCAGCGACAGCGGCGGGAAAGATACGCAGTATTTT. Translating gives CASSDSGGKDTQYF.

The chain employs TRBV19 and TRBJ1-6; 8 bases line up with TRBD1. V lost 5 bases, J lost 8 bases, and 11 bases stayed unmatched. Looked up from germline, CDR1 is LNHDA and CDR2 is SQIVND (reference sequence). The CDR3 length is 16 residues. This CDR3 is CASSPPGQGLDSPLHF. The DNA for the CDR3 is TGTGCCAGTAGTCCCCCCGGACAGGGTTTGGATTCACCCCTCCACTTT.

This clone was observed a few times. This sequence joins TRBV30 and TRBJ1-1; D not resolved. Germline V lookup: CDR1 GTSNPN, CDR2 SVGIG (reference sequence). Trimming pared 2 bases from V and 3 bases from J, leaving 13 bases between. CDR3 length: 14 amino acids. Written as DNA, the CDR3 is TGTGCCTGGAGTTCGGGGATCGCCTACACTGAAGCTTTCTTT. Translated, it gives CAWSSGIAYTEAFF.

The CDR3 DNA follows: TGTGCCAGCAGTTATCGAGATGAGCAGTTCTTC. Translation: CASSYRDEQFF. The V and J genes are TRBV6-6 and TRBJ2-1; D is ambiguous. This CDR3 has 11 residues. The V gene lost 3 bases and the J gene lost 8 bases, with 5 bases spanning the gap. Germline assignment: CDR1 MNHNY and CDR2 SVGAGI (reference sequence).

This clone was seen just once. The rearrangement joins TRBV29-1 to TRBJ1-4; 7 positions match TRBD1. CDR1 and CDR2 from the germline V gene are SQVTM and ANQGSEA. J lost 4 bases, V lost 8 bases, and 10 bases had no gene match. The CDR3 consists of 14 residues. The CDR3 DNA follows: TGCAGCATCATCGGCGGGACAGATAATGAAAAACTGTTTTTT. Its protein is CSIIGGTDNEKLFF.

The genes are TRBV24-1 and TRBJ1-3; 7 bases match TRBD1. The ends lost 8 bases at V and 0 bases at J; junction bases unmatched: 9. CDR3 length: 16 residues. Germline V CDR1 and CDR2: KGHDR, SFDVKD. The CDR3: CATNGTENLSGNTIYF. The CDR3 DNA follows: TGTGCCACCAATGGGACAGAAAACCTCTCTGGAAACACCATATATTTT.

In its sample, this clone was seen once. CDR3 bases: TGTGCCAGCAGCTTAGGAGGGTTTGGGGGCAGGCAGCCCCAGCATTTT. It codes for CASSLGGFGGRQPQHF. The chain links TRBV7-8 to TRBJ1-5; D perhaps matches TRBD1 (6 bases). The CDR3 is 16 residues long. The germline V and J ends were trimmed by 1 base and 7 bases, with 17 bases remaining between them. CDR1 and CDR2 (germline): SGHVS, FQNEAQ.

This chain links TRBV14 with TRBJ2-3; the D gene is possibly TRBD2 (5 bases). The CDR3 covers 15 residues. V was shortened by 6 bases and J by 1 base, with 14 bases between the two germline ends. Per the germline V gene, CDR1 is SGHDN and CDR2 is FVKESK. CDR3: CASSRTSGRTDTQYF. In DNA, the CDR3 is TGTGCCAGCAGTCGAACGAGCGGACGCACAGATACGCAGTATTTT.

The chain combines TRBV12-3 or TRBV12-4 with TRBJ2-5; D is unresolved. Trimming pared 6 bases from V and 7 bases from J, leaving 12 bases between. This CDR3 has 12 amino acids. The CDR3 DNA is TGTGCCAGCAGCCGTGAGACGGGGACCCAGTACTTC. This sequence encodes CASSRETGTQYF.

The DNA of the CDR3 is TGCAGCGTGAGCAGGCTAGAAGAGACCCAGTACTTC. This codes for CSVSRLEETQYF. The rearrangement uses TRBV29-1 and TRBJ2-5; no reliable D call. V lost 6 bases and J lost 3, with 11 bases in between. Germline V gene data show CDR1 as SQVTM and CDR2 as ANQGSEA. This CDR3 has 12 amino acids.

This rearrangement joins TRBV30 to TRBJ1-1; D might be TRBD1 (5 bases). The CDR3 is made up of 16 amino acids. Trimming removed 0 bases at V and 3 bases at J, with 17 bases between. Per the germline V gene, CDR1 is GTSNPN and CDR2 is SVGIG (reference sequence). The CDR3 sequence: CAWSVPQGRRYTEAFF. The CDR3 bases are TGTGCCTGGAGTGTACCTCAGGGAAGGAGGTACACTGAAGCTTTCTTT.

Only a few counts were recorded for this clone. Other DNA sequences within the sample encode an identical CDR3. The rearrangement joins TRBV6-5 to TRBJ1-6; D ambiguous. CDR3 size: 13 residues. The germline V gene has CDR1 MNHEY and CDR2 SVGAGI. Trimming cost V 6 bases and J 1 base, with 4 bases left between them. CDR3 sequence: CASRGSYNSPLHF. Written as DNA, the CDR3 is TGTGCCAGCAGAGGGTCCTATAATTCACCCCTCCACTTT.

The chain carries TRBV7-2 and TRBJ1-4, with 8 bases that match TRBD1. J was trimmed by 7 bases and V by 0 bases; bases with no gene match: 7. Looked up from germline, CDR1 is SGHTA and CDR2 is FQGNSA. This CDR3 comprises 16 residues. The CDR3 reads CASSLAQDRDGEKLFF. The DNA of the CDR3 is TGTGCCAGCAGCTTAGCCCAGGACAGGGACGGTGAAAAACTGTTTTTT.

In DNA, the CDR3 is TGTGCCAGCAGTTACCGCCCCCGTTCGGAACTGTTTTTT. It is translated as CASSYRPRSELFF. The chain couples TRBV12-3 or TRBV12-4 to TRBJ1-4; D is uncertain. The CDR3 consists of 13 residues. The V and J ends lost 4 bases and 12 bases respectively, with 15 bases between them.

This clone was found a few times. The chain links TRBV4-2 to TRBJ2-1, with D perhaps assigned TRBD1 or TRBD2 (6 bases each). Trimming removed 4 bases at V and 9 bases at J, with 25 bases between. From germline, CDR1 is LGHNA and CDR2 YNFKEQ. The CDR3 runs to 17 residues. The CDR3 DNA reads TGTGCCAGCAGCCTCAAGGGGGGACCACCAACCGGGAGTGAGCAGTTCTTC. This encodes CASSLKGGPPTGSEQFF.

The rearrangement joins TRBV9 to TRBJ2-2; a possible D gene is TRBD2 (5 bases). Per the germline V gene, CDR1 is SGDLS and CDR2 is YYNGEE. V was trimmed by 0 bases and J by 6 bases, leaving 18 bases between them. This CDR3 comprises 17 residues. CDR3 bases: TGTGCCAGCAGCGTAGCTACGGGGTGGGAGTCGGCCGGGGAGCTGTTTTTT. This sequence encodes CASSVATGWESAGELFF.

The CDR3 coding sequence is TGCGCCAGCAGCCACGGGGGGAGCTCCTACGAGCAGTACTTC. This encodes CASSHGGSSYEQYF. This chain connects TRBV4-1 to TRBJ2-7; 7 bases line up with TRBD2. CDR1 and CDR2 (germline): MGHRA, YSYEKL. J was trimmed by 0 bases and V by 3 bases; bases with no gene match: 2. The CDR3 has 14 residues.

This chain connects TRBV29-1 to TRBJ1-1; a possible D gene is TRBD1 (5 bases). The germline V and J ends were trimmed by 6 bases and 0 bases, with 20 bases remaining between them. Germline CDR1 reads SQVTM; CDR2 reads ANQGSEA. The CDR3 length is 16 residues. CDR3 sequence (DNA): TGCAGCGTCCAAGCCAGGACGGGGCCCTTGAACACTGAAGCTTTCTTT. Protein sequence: CSVQARTGPLNTEAFF.

The J gene is TRBJ2-7, the V gene TRBV7-8; D might be TRBD1 (5 bases). Per the germline V gene, CDR1 is SGHVS and CDR2 is FQNEAQ. This CDR3 contains 15 residues. V lost 1 base and J 2 bases, leaving 12 bases between the germline ends. CDR3 sequence (DNA): TGTGCCAGCAGCTTAGATCTGGGGCTCACCTACGAGCAGTACTTC. Amino acids: CASSLDLGLTYEQYF.

The chain carries TRBV15 and TRBJ1-4; unclear D gene. This CDR3 region has 15 residues. CDR1 is LNHNV and CDR2 is YYDKDF in the germline V gene (reference sequence). Between the trimmed V and J ends, which lost 0 bases and 4 bases, there was a span of 9 bases. The CDR3 DNA sequence: TGTGCCACCAGCAGAGAAGATGGAATTAATGAAAAACTGTTTTTT. It yields the protein CATSREDGINEKLFF.

Note on this clone: Distinct nucleotide sequences in the sample also encode this CDR3. CDR3 nucleotides: TGTGCCTGGAGTGTCCTAGATGAGCAGTTCTTC. Translated: CAWSVLDEQFF. The J gene is TRBJ2-1, the V gene TRBV30; D not resolved. V was pared by 0 bases and J by 8 bases, with 5 bases between. The germline V gene has CDR1 GTSNPN and CDR2 SVGIG (reference sequence). The CDR3 is made up of 11 amino acids.

This sequence joins TRBV9 and TRBJ2-1; TRBD1 agrees at 8 bases. CDR1 and CDR2 from the germline V gene are SGDLS and YYNGEE. This CDR3 contains 14 residues. The ends lost 0 bases at V and 6 bases at J; junction bases unmatched: 2. The CDR3 region has the DNA TGTGCCAGCAGCGTAGTCGGACAGGGCAATGAGCAGTTCTTC. The encoded protein is CASSVVGQGNEQFF.